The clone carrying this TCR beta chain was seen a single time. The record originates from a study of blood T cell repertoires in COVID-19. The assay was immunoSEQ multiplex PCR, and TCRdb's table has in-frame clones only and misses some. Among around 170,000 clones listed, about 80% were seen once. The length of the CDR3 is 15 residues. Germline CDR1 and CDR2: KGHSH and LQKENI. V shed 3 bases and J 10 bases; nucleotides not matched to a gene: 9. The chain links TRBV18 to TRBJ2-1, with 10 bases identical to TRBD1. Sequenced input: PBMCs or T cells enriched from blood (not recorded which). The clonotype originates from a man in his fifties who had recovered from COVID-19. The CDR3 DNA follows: TGTGCCAGCTCACCCGGGACAGGGGAGGGTAAGGAGCAGTTCTTC. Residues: CASSPGTGEGKEQFF.